These 21 T cell receptor beta chains came from one sample sequenced in a study of blood T cell repertoires in COVID-19. TCRdb's copy holds only in-frame clones and misses some; the assay was immunoSEQ multiplex PCR. The repertoire consists of about 270,000 clones, with 88% occurring once and the leading ten covering about 3%. Sample: PBMCs or T cells enriched from blood (not recorded which). The receptors shown here come from a woman aged 45-60 years who had recovered from COVID-19.

The rearrangement links TRBV19 to TRBJ2-3; TRBD2 agrees at 9 bases. The ends lost 4 bases at V and 5 bases at J; junction bases unmatched: 10. Looked up from germline, CDR1 is LNHDA and CDR2 is SQIVND (reference sequence). This CDR3 is built from 16 residues. CDR3 sequence (DNA): TGTGCCAGTAGTAGACGACTAGCGGAGGGGGTAGATACGCAGTATTTT. Translating gives CASSRRLAEGVDTQYF.

J is TRBJ2-2 and V is TRBV5-1; D is unclear. This CDR3 region has 12 residues. Germline V CDR1 and CDR2: SGHRS, YFSETQ. Trimming removed 0 bases at V and 8 bases at J, with 5 bases between. DNA of the CDR3: TGCGCCAGCAGCTTGGTCGGGGGGGAGCTGTTTTTT. Amino acids: CASSLVGGELFF.

V is TRBV7-9 and J is TRBJ1-1; 7 nucleotides line up with TRBD1. Germline CDR1 reads SEHNR; CDR2 reads FQNEAQ (reference sequence). This CDR3 spans 14 amino acids. The V segment lost 5 bases and the J segment 6 bases; nucleotides outside the gene matches: 9. CDR3 protein: CASSPQGLRAEAFF. The DNA for the CDR3 is TGTGCCAGCAGCCCACAGGGGCTGCGCGCTGAAGCTTTCTTT.

CDR3 amino acids: CASSYSTGRSAGELFF. Written as DNA, the CDR3 is TGTGCCAGCAGTTACTCGACAGGGCGCAGCGCCGGGGAGCTGTTTTTT. This rearrangement joins TRBV6-5 to TRBJ2-2; 7 bases match TRBD1. This CDR3 is 16 amino acids long. Germline V gene lookup returns CDR1 MNHEY and CDR2 SVGAGI. V lost 0 bases and J lost 6; bases outside the gene matches: 7.

This clone appeared once. The gene calls are TRBV5-1 and TRBJ2-5; TRBD2 matches 7 bases. Unmatched junction bases numbered 3, after V lost 0 bases and J lost 4 bases. The CDR3 contains 14 residues. Per the germline V gene, CDR1 is SGHRS and CDR2 is YFSETQ. The CDR3 reads CASSLAASGETQYF. CDR3 in DNA: TGCGCCAGCAGCTTGGCCGCTAGCGGAGAGACCCAGTACTTC.

DNA for the CDR3: TGTGCCAGCAGTCGACTAGCGATGGGCAATGAGCAGTTCTTC. Residues: CASSRLAMGNEQFF. V is TRBV6-5 and J is TRBJ2-1; 8 bases match TRBD2. V lost 5 bases to trimming and J lost 6 bases; unmatched junction nucleotides: 6. Germline V gene sequence: CDR1 MNHEY, CDR2 SVGAGI. This CDR3 is 14 amino acids long.

V gene TRBV4-2 combines with J gene TRBJ2-3; D perhaps matches TRBD2 (5 bases). The CDR3 sequence is 15 residues long. In germline, CDR1 is LGHNA, CDR2 YNFKEQ. Trimming removed 2 bases at V and 1 base at J, with 10 bases between. The CDR3 spells CASSQSEEGTDTQYF. The CDR3 DNA reads TGTGCCAGCAGCCAAAGTGAGGAGGGCACAGATACGCAGTATTTT.

The rearrangement uses TRBV7-8 and TRBJ2-7; TRBD1 matches at 10 bases. The CDR3 extends over 14 amino acids. Germline loops: CDR1 SGHVS, CDR2 FQNEAQ. V gave up 5 bases and J gave up 3 bases; unmatched junction bases: 4. In nucleotides, the CDR3 is TGTGCCAGCAGCCTTGGGACAGGGGTCTACGAGCAGTACTTC. It yields the protein CASSLGTGVYEQYF. The variable domain in full, with the rest retrieved from reference TRBV7-8 and TRBJ2-7, is GAGVSQSPRYKVAKRGQDVALRCDPISGHVSLFWYQQALGQGPEFLTYFQNEAQLDKSGLPSDRFFAERPEGSVSTLKIQRTQQEDSAVYLCASSLGTGVYEQYFGPGTRLTVT.

On this clone: Within the sample, other DNA sequences also encode this same CDR3. CDR3 bases: TGCGCCAGCAGCCGGACAGGGGGAACTGAAGCTTTCTTT. It specifies CASSRTGGTEAFF. The chain is built from TRBV5-1 and TRBJ1-1; 10 bases are a match to TRBD1. The V and J ends lost 4 bases and 5 bases, in that order; junction bases with no gene match: 2. The germline CDR1 and CDR2 sequences are SGHRS and YFSETQ. The CDR3 covers 13 residues.

Concerning this clone itself: One end of the junction fails to match germline, which may point to a read error. The chain has TRBV28 and TRBJ2-6; weak D call: TRBD1 (6 bases). Germline V CDR1 and CDR2: MDHEN, SYDVKM. The CDR3 spans 17 residues. This CDR3 is CATSAWTAPSGANVLTF. DNA for the CDR3: TGTGCCACCAGTGCCTGGACAGCCCCCTCCGGGGCCAACGTCCTGACTTTC.

The J gene is TRBJ2-7, the V gene TRBV4-2, with 13 bases aligning to TRBD2. Germline CDR1 LGHNA, CDR2 YNFKEQ. The CDR3 is 15 amino acids. V trimming: 4 bases; J trimming: 4 bases; junction bases outside the gene matches: 4. CDR3 DNA: TGTGCCAGCAGCCGGACTAGCGGGAGCTTGTACGAGCAGTACTTC. This translates into CASSRTSGSLYEQYF.

Comments on this clone: The identical CDR3 is also encoded by other nucleotide sequences in the sample. The rearrangement uses TRBV4-3 and TRBJ1-5; D is ambiguous. The germline V gene encodes CDR1 LGHNA and CDR2 YSLEER. V was clipped by 0 bases and J by 6 bases, with 6 bases between them. This CDR3 has 13 residues. The CDR3 sequence is CASSQDPGQPQHF. In DNA form, the CDR3 reads TGCGCCAGCAGCCAAGACCCAGGTCAGCCCCAGCATTTT.

This rearrangement joins TRBV6-4 to TRBJ1-1; D gene uncertain. Germline V CDR1 and CDR2: MRHNA, SNTAGT. This CDR3 is 13 amino acids long. V lost 3 bases to trimming and J lost 1 base, with 6 bases between them. CDR3 amino acids: CASSERSNTEAFF. In nucleotides, the CDR3 is TGTGCCAGCAGTGAGCGGTCGAACACTGAAGCTTTCTTT.

The rearrangement links TRBV7-2 to TRBJ2-5; the D gene is possibly TRBD1 (6 bases). This CDR3 has 14 residues. V lost 7 bases and J 2 bases, leaving 14 bases between the germline ends. Germline V gives CDR1 SGHTA, CDR2 FQGNSA. The CDR3 loop is CASTLFGQQETQYF. DNA for the CDR3: TGTGCCAGCACCCTTTTCGGACAGCAAGAGACCCAGTACTTC. The whole variable domain, filled in from reference TRBV7-2 and TRBJ2-5, reads GAGVSQSPSNKVTEKGKDVELRCDPISGHTALYWYRQSLGQGLEFLIYFQGNSAPDKSGLPSDRFSAERTGGSVSTLTIQRTQQEDSAVYLCASTLFGQQETQYFGPGTRLLVL.

This rearrangement joins TRBV2 to TRBJ2-3; weak D call: TRBD2 (5 bases). V dropped 7 bases and J dropped 0 bases, with 11 bases sitting between them. Germline lookup yields CDR1 SNHLY and CDR2 FYNNEI. The CDR3 has 14 residues. DNA for the CDR3: TGTGCCAGCAATCGCTGGGAGAGCACAGATACGCAGTATTTT. Amino acids: CASNRWESTDTQYF.

The chain recombines TRBV7-2 with TRBJ2-3; 7 bases fit TRBD2. Germline trimming cut 2 bases from V and 4 bases from J; bases unmatched to any gene: 6. CDR1 SGHTA and CDR2 FQGNSA come from the germline V gene. This CDR3 has 15 residues. CDR3 in DNA: TGTGCCAGCAGCTTACCGGGGACTAAGGCAGATACGCAGTATTTT. This translates into CASSLPGTKADTQYF.

The V and J genes are TRBV6-5 and TRBJ2-7, with D perhaps matching TRBD1 (7 bases). Germline values: CDR1 MNHEY, CDR2 SVGAGI. Trimming took 5 bases from V and 5 from J, leaving 13 bases between them. The CDR3 covers 13 residues. CDR3 sequence: CASSTDREDEQYF. CDR3 DNA sequence: TGTGCCAGCAGTACTGACAGGGAGGACGAGCAGTACTTC.

The rearrangement joins TRBV7-2 to TRBJ2-5, with 10 bases fitting TRBD2. The CDR3 is 17 residues long. CDR1 is SGHTA, CDR2 FQGNSA, per germline. The ends lost 2 bases at V and 2 bases at J; junction bases unmatched: 8. DNA for the CDR3: TGTGCCAGCAGCTTATGGGGAACTAGCGGGGCACAAGAGACCCAGTACTTC. Translating it yields CASSLWGTSGAQETQYF.

V usage is TRBV28 and J usage is TRBJ1-4; 8 nucleotides agree with TRBD1. The V gene end was trimmed by 7 bases and the J gene end by 8 bases; junction bases not matched to a gene: 9. Looked up from germline, CDR1 is MDHEN and CDR2 is SYDVKM. This CDR3 region has 14 residues. CDR3 DNA sequence: TGTGCCAGCACCCAAGGACAGGGAAGGGAAAAACTGTTTTTT. Its protein product is CASTQGQGREKLFF.

The CDR3, as DNA: TGTGCCATCAGTGAGTCGTTCGGGAAAGGGCGGACAGATACGCAGTATTTT. Residues: CAISESFGKGRTDTQYF. The chain joins TRBV10-3 to TRBJ2-3; D is possibly TRBD2 (5 bases). CDR3 length: 17 amino acids. Germline V gene data show CDR1 as ENHRY and CDR2 as SYGVKD. Trimming took 0 bases from V and 3 from J, leaving 16 bases between them.

This clone was recorded once. J is TRBJ2-7 and V is TRBV6-2 or TRBV6-3, with D perhaps matching TRBD2 (5 bases). V lost 4 bases and J 1 base, leaving 11 bases between the germline ends. The germline V gene encodes CDR1 MNHEY and CDR2 SVGEGT. This CDR3 has 14 residues. CDR3 nucleotides: TGTGCCAGCAGTTCAACCGGGGAGTCCTACGAGCAGTACTTC. It codes for CASSSTGESYEQYF.